The rows below give T cell receptor beta chains drawn from one sample of a study of blood T cell repertoires in COVID-19. Clones were read by immunoSEQ multiplex PCR, and TCRdb kept only the in-frame ones, dropping some. The table has roughly 300,000 clones, 65% to 85% seen once. Material for sequencing was peripheral blood. Receptors originate from a woman aged 50 to 65 with acute or convalescent COVID-19. The CDR3 runs from the conserved cysteine through the conserved F or W. Fields, in order: J gene, V gene, D gene, clone size, CDR3 protein, CDR3 DNA. The D gene is left open where the match is weak. Some rows mark clone size as missing; the rest say once, few, many or name a class of expanded clone.

j_call: TRBJ2-1
v_call: TRBV6-1
d_call: TRBD2
clone_size: .
cdr3_aa: CASSGYGLAGGPNRNEQFF
cdr3_nt: TGTGCCAGCAGTGGCTACGGACTAGCGGGAGGGCCTAACCGCAATGAGCAGTTCTTC

j_call: TRBJ1-6
v_call: TRBV27
d_call: .
clone_size: .
cdr3_aa: CASTRRGSNSPLHF
cdr3_nt: TGTGCCAGCACGCGGAGGGGATCTAATTCACCCCTCCACTTT

j_call: TRBJ2-3
v_call: TRBV7-6
d_call: TRBD2
clone_size: .
cdr3_aa: CASSLLFPSGGSTDTQYF
cdr3_nt: TGTGCCAGCAGCTTACTCTTCCCTAGCGGGGGAAGCACAGATACGCAGTATTTT

j_call: TRBJ2-5
v_call: TRBV5-1
d_call: .
clone_size: few
cdr3_aa: CASSFKGSETQYF
cdr3_nt: TGCGCCAGCAGCTTTAAAGGGAGCGAGACCCAGTACTTC

j_call: TRBJ2-7
v_call: TRBV19
d_call: TRBD1
clone_size: many
cdr3_aa: CASSSGQGAYSYEQYF
cdr3_nt: TGTGCCAGTAGTTCAGGACAGGGGGCCTACTCCTACGAGCAGTACTTC

j_call: TRBJ2-1
v_call: TRBV5-1
d_call: TRBD2
clone_size: .
cdr3_aa: CASSSPSGGRFNEQFF
cdr3_nt: TGCGCCAGCAGCTCCCCCAGCGGGGGGCGATTCAATGAGCAGTTCTTC

j_call: TRBJ2-1
v_call: TRBV24-1
d_call: .
clone_size: once
cdr3_aa: CATSDLRLVGEQFF
cdr3_nt: TGTGCCACCAGTGATTTGCGACTAGTCGGTGAGCAGTTCTTC

j_call: TRBJ1-2
v_call: TRBV6-5
d_call: TRBD1
clone_size: .
cdr3_aa: CASSSRGMGPYGYTF
cdr3_nt: TGTGCCAGCAGTTCCAGGGGGATGGGGCCCTATGGCTACACCTTC

j_call: TRBJ2-1
v_call: TRBV5-1
d_call: TRBD1
clone_size: .
cdr3_aa: CASRDRGMDEQFF
cdr3_nt: TGCGCCAGCCGGGACAGGGGGATGGATGAGCAGTTCTTC

j_call: TRBJ1-3
v_call: TRBV23-1
d_call: .
clone_size: .
cdr3_aa: CASSQSSCSGNTIYF
cdr3_nt: TGCGCCAGCAGTCAATCCTCCTGCTCTGGAAACACCATATATTTT

j_call: TRBJ2-1
v_call: TRBV4-2
d_call: .
clone_size: .
cdr3_aa: CASSQDNNEQFF
cdr3_nt: TGTGCCAGCAGCCAAGATAACAATGAGCAGTTCTTC

j_call: TRBJ2-1
v_call: TRBV9
d_call: TRBD1
clone_size: .
cdr3_aa: CASSLKDRSSYNEQFF
cdr3_nt: TGTGCCAGCAGCCTAAAGGACAGGAGCTCCTACAATGAGCAGTTCTTC

j_call: TRBJ2-3
v_call: TRBV5-1
d_call: TRBD1
clone_size: .
cdr3_aa: CASSLAGDSFTDTQYF
cdr3_nt: TGCGCCAGCAGCTTGGCCGGGGACAGTTTCACAGATACGCAGTATTTT

j_call: TRBJ2-7
v_call: TRBV2
d_call: .
clone_size: .
cdr3_aa: CAAFLEARNEQYF
cdr3_nt: TGTGCCGCCTTCCTGGAGGCCCGCAACGAGCAGTACTTC

j_call: TRBJ2-1
v_call: TRBV18
d_call: TRBD1
clone_size: .
cdr3_aa: CASSPGQDNEQFF
cdr3_nt: TGTGCCAGCTCACCCGGACAGGACAATGAGCAGTTCTTC

j_call: TRBJ1-2
v_call: TRBV30
d_call: TRBD1
clone_size: .
cdr3_aa: CAWSRGTGGYEGYTF
cdr3_nt: TGTGCCTGGAGCCGGGGGACAGGGGGGTACGAGGGCTACACCTTC

j_call: TRBJ1-1
v_call: TRBV19
d_call: .
clone_size: few
cdr3_aa: CASSIAPRATNTEAFF
cdr3_nt: TGTGCCAGTAGTATAGCCCCTCGAGCTACCAACACTGAAGCTTTCTTT

j_call: TRBJ1-1
v_call: TRBV14
d_call: .
clone_size: .
cdr3_aa: CASSQDSLYTEAFF
cdr3_nt: TGTGCCAGCAGCCAGGACAGCCTGTACACTGAAGCTTTCTTT

j_call: TRBJ1-1
v_call: TRBV9
d_call: .
clone_size: few
cdr3_aa: CASSVANTEAFF
cdr3_nt: TGTGCCAGCAGCGTAGCTAACACTGAAGCTTTCTTT

j_call: TRBJ1-2
v_call: TRBV30
d_call: .
clone_size: .
cdr3_aa: CAWRQDDYYGYTF
cdr3_nt: TGTGCCTGGCGACAGGACGACTACTATGGCTACACCTTC

j_call: TRBJ2-1
v_call: TRBV5-4
d_call: TRBD2
clone_size: .
cdr3_aa: CASSPGGLADNEQFF
cdr3_nt: TGTGCCAGCAGCCCCGGGGGACTAGCTGACAATGAGCAGTTCTTC

j_call: TRBJ1-2
v_call: TRBV5-4
d_call: TRBD1
clone_size: .
cdr3_aa: CASSISTDRVYGYTF
cdr3_nt: TGTGCCAGCAGCATTTCCACGGACAGGGTTTATGGCTACACCTTC

j_call: TRBJ1-1
v_call: TRBV18
d_call: TRBD1
clone_size: .
cdr3_aa: CASSQNTGAVNTEAFF
cdr3_nt: TGTGCCAGCTCGCAAAATACAGGGGCCGTGAACACTGAAGCTTTCTTT

j_call: TRBJ2-7
v_call: TRBV18
d_call: .
clone_size: few
cdr3_aa: CASSPPSQASYEQYF
cdr3_nt: TGTGCCAGCTCACCACCATCACAGGCATCCTACGAGCAGTACTTC

j_call: TRBJ2-2
v_call: TRBV30
d_call: .
clone_size: .
cdr3_aa: CAWSVTAGELFF
cdr3_nt: TGTGCCTGGAGTGTAACAGCCGGGGAGCTGTTTTTT

j_call: TRBJ1-1
v_call: TRBV6-1
d_call: .
clone_size: .
cdr3_aa: CASSARAVGGNAEAFF
cdr3_nt: TGTGCCAGCAGTGCCAGGGCAGTCGGGGGAAACGCTGAAGCTTTCTTT

j_call: TRBJ1-2
v_call: TRBV6-5
d_call: .
clone_size: .
cdr3_aa: CASSPYRTDGYTF
cdr3_nt: TGTGCCAGCAGCCCATACAGAACCGATGGCTACACCTTC

j_call: TRBJ2-3
v_call: TRBV3-1/TRBV3-2
d_call: TRBD2
clone_size: .
cdr3_aa: CASSQVVRRGELTDTQYF
cdr3_nt: TGTGCCAGCAGCCAAGTAGTTCGGCGGGGGGAACTCACAGATACGCAGTATTTT

j_call: TRBJ1-5
v_call: TRBV19
d_call: .
clone_size: .
cdr3_aa: CASRGNGGGYQPQHF
cdr3_nt: TGTGCCAGTAGGGGGAACGGAGGAGGGTATCAGCCCCAGCATTTT

j_call: TRBJ2-6
v_call: TRBV6-5
d_call: TRBD1
clone_size: .
cdr3_aa: CASRTGAAGANVLTF
cdr3_nt: TGTGCCAGCAGAACAGGGGCGGCTGGGGCCAACGTCCTGACTTTC

j_call: TRBJ1-1
v_call: TRBV3-1/TRBV3-2
d_call: .
clone_size: .
cdr3_aa: CASSHPEGEAFF
cdr3_nt: TGTGCCAGCAGTCACCCTGAGGGTGAAGCTTTCTTT

j_call: TRBJ1-4
v_call: TRBV5-6
d_call: .
clone_size: .
cdr3_aa: CASSLVAGDNEKLFF
cdr3_nt: TGTGCCAGCAGCTTGGTGGCAGGGGATAATGAAAAACTGTTTTTT

j_call: TRBJ1-2
v_call: TRBV3-1/TRBV3-2
d_call: .
clone_size: .
cdr3_aa: CASSHRGSNYGYTF
cdr3_nt: TGTGCCAGCAGCCACCGGGGGTCCAACTATGGCTACACCTTC

j_call: TRBJ1-2
v_call: TRBV12-3/TRBV12-4
d_call: .
clone_size: few
cdr3_aa: CASSFLRDYGYTF
cdr3_nt: TGTGCCAGCAGTTTCTTACGGGATTATGGCTACACCTTC

j_call: TRBJ2-7
v_call: TRBV10-3
d_call: .
clone_size: .
cdr3_aa: CAISESRTYEQYF
cdr3_nt: TGTGCCATCAGTGAGTCGAGGACCTACGAGCAGTACTTC

j_call: TRBJ1-5
v_call: TRBV3-1/TRBV3-2
d_call: .
clone_size: .
cdr3_aa: CASSQGSHQPQHF
cdr3_nt: TGTGCCAGCAGCCAGGGTAGCCATCAGCCCCAGCATTTT

j_call: TRBJ1-5
v_call: TRBV6-5
d_call: TRBD1
clone_size: .
cdr3_aa: CASTPDRGRFQPQHF
cdr3_nt: TGTGCCAGCACCCCAGACAGGGGGCGGTTTCAGCCCCAGCATTTT

j_call: TRBJ2-5
v_call: TRBV5-4
d_call: .
clone_size: .
cdr3_aa: CASSLAAEYQETQYF
cdr3_nt: TGTGCCAGCAGCTTGGCCGCGGAATACCAAGAGACCCAGTACTTC

j_call: TRBJ1-2
v_call: TRBV27
d_call: .
clone_size: .
cdr3_aa: CASSLGSGDGYTF
cdr3_nt: TGTGCCAGCAGTTTAGGTTCGGGGGATGGCTACACCTTC

j_call: TRBJ1-2
v_call: TRBV20-1
d_call: TRBD1
clone_size: .
cdr3_aa: CSVTGAEGYTF
cdr3_nt: TGCAGTGTCACAGGGGCGGAAGGCTACACCTTC

j_call: TRBJ1-1
v_call: TRBV5-4
d_call: TRBD1
clone_size: .
cdr3_aa: CASSGRTGGGKTEAFF
cdr3_nt: TGTGCCAGCAGCGGCCGGACAGGGGGCGGGAAAACTGAAGCTTTCTTT

j_call: TRBJ1-3
v_call: TRBV5-1
d_call: .
clone_size: .
cdr3_aa: CASSLVPGAGNTIYF
cdr3_nt: TGCGCCAGCAGCTTGGTTCCAGGGGCAGGAAACACCATATATTTT

j_call: TRBJ1-1
v_call: TRBV30
d_call: TRBD1
clone_size: .
cdr3_aa: CAWATGLRTEAFF
cdr3_nt: TGTGCCTGGGCGACAGGGCTTCGCACTGAAGCTTTCTTT

j_call: TRBJ2-5
v_call: TRBV4-2
d_call: .
clone_size: .
cdr3_aa: CASSQGASRETQYF
cdr3_nt: TGTGCCAGCAGCCAAGGGGCGAGTCGAGAGACCCAGTACTTC

j_call: TRBJ2-3
v_call: TRBV5-1
d_call: .
clone_size: .
cdr3_aa: CASSLWQTASTDTQYF
cdr3_nt: TGCGCCAGCAGCTTGTGGCAGACTGCTAGCACAGATACGCAGTATTTT

j_call: TRBJ2-7
v_call: TRBV12-3/TRBV12-4
d_call: .
clone_size: .
cdr3_aa: CASSFQVSEQYF
cdr3_nt: TGTGCCAGCAGTTTTCAGGTATCCGAGCAGTACTTC

j_call: TRBJ2-2
v_call: TRBV7-8
d_call: .
clone_size: .
cdr3_aa: CASSEQVGRTGELFF
cdr3_nt: TGTGCCAGCAGCGAACAAGTGGGGCGAACCGGGGAGCTGTTTTTT

j_call: TRBJ1-5
v_call: TRBV5-1
d_call: .
clone_size: .
cdr3_aa: CASSLEVSGVSPQHF
cdr3_nt: TGCGCCAGCAGCTTAGAGGTCTCGGGGGTTTCGCCCCAGCATTTT

j_call: TRBJ2-5
v_call: TRBV7-2
d_call: TRBD1
clone_size: .
cdr3_aa: CASSLTDRVETQYF
cdr3_nt: TGTGCCAGCAGCTTAACCGACAGGGTGGAGACCCAGTACTTC

j_call: TRBJ2-3
v_call: TRBV28
d_call: TRBD2
clone_size: .
cdr3_aa: CASRGGGLAGDTQYF
cdr3_nt: TGTGCCAGCAGGGGAGGCGGCCTAGCGGGTGATACGCAGTATTTT

j_call: TRBJ1-3
v_call: TRBV18
d_call: .
clone_size: .
cdr3_aa: CASSPLGATSGNTIYF
cdr3_nt: TGTGCCAGCTCACCACTGGGGGCCACCTCTGGAAACACCATATATTTT

j_call: TRBJ2-2
v_call: TRBV19
d_call: .
clone_size: .
cdr3_aa: CASITGSTGELFF
cdr3_nt: TGTGCCAGTATCACAGGTTCCACCGGGGAGCTGTTTTTT

j_call: TRBJ2-7
v_call: TRBV4-3
d_call: .
clone_size: few
cdr3_aa: CASSQTPSLSEQYF
cdr3_nt: TGCGCCAGCAGCCAGACACCCTCCCTCTCCGAGCAGTACTTC

j_call: TRBJ2-1
v_call: TRBV27
d_call: TRBD1
clone_size: few
cdr3_aa: CASSTDRESYNEQFF
cdr3_nt: TGTGCCAGCAGTACGGACAGGGAATCCTACAATGAGCAGTTCTTC

j_call: TRBJ2-7
v_call: TRBV27
d_call: TRBD1
clone_size: .
cdr3_aa: CASMTGTGSYEQYF
cdr3_nt: TGTGCCAGCATGACCGGGACAGGGTCCTACGAGCAGTACTTC

j_call: TRBJ1-2
v_call: TRBV20-1
d_call: .
clone_size: .
cdr3_aa: CSASSGVGYTF
cdr3_nt: TGCAGTGCTAGTTCGGGGGTCGGCTACACCTTC

j_call: TRBJ1-2
v_call: TRBV9
d_call: TRBD1
clone_size: once
cdr3_aa: CASSQLTGEFGYTF
cdr3_nt: TGTGCCAGCAGCCAACTGACAGGGGAGTTTGGCTACACCTTC

j_call: TRBJ1-1
v_call: TRBV6-2/TRBV6-3
d_call: .
clone_size: .
cdr3_aa: CASSPRQDMNTEAFF
cdr3_nt: TGTGCCAGCAGTCCCCGACAGGACATGAACACTGAAGCTTTCTTT

j_call: TRBJ1-2
v_call: TRBV5-1
d_call: TRBD1
clone_size: once
cdr3_aa: CASSLGQGDGYTF
cdr3_nt: TGCGCCAGCAGCTTGGGACAGGGGGATGGCTACACCTTC